This entry is about one T cell receptor (beta chain). Its matching antigen is unknown. The sample belongs to a study of cytomegalovirus exposure and HLA in healthy donors. Both 60 Vbeta primers and 13 Jbeta primers went into the PCR. As originally analysed: Approximately 9.9 million of 75 million to 85 million unique TCR beta chains were shared, per a later count. Profiled with immunoSEQ multiplex PCR; TCRdb holds only in-frame clones, not every one. For V, J and clone size, that table is used; D and trimming come from the DNA. The sample holds approximately 110,000 clones, 70% to 85% seen once. Findings and limits, study-wide: A previous analysis found most TCR beta V segments productive roughly 87% or roughly 30% of the time.

CDR3 length: 15 residues. Trimming shortened V by 2 bases and J by 0 bases, and 7 bases separated the two germline ends. In germline, CDR1 is KGHSH, CDR2 LQKENI. The receptor comes from a human donor in good health. The sequenced material came from PBMCs. The rearrangement links TRBV18 to TRBJ2-2, with D maybe TRBD2 (6 bases). CDR3 sequence (DNA): TGTGCCAGCTCACCAGGGGGGACGAACACCGGGGAGCTGTTTTTT. This sequence encodes CASSPGGTNTGELFF.